A single T cell receptor beta chain is shown here with its context. Its target is unknown. Measured with immunoSEQ multiplex PCR; TCRdb has only the in-frame clones, and not every one. The data show some 86,000 clones, with about 94% seen just once and over 8.5% held by the top ten. In germline, CDR1 is SNHLY, CDR2 FYNNEI. Unmatched junction bases numbered 4, after V lost 5 bases and J lost 1 base. The CDR3 extends over 14 amino acids. The source of the sample is a study of OX40 agonist ivuxolimab in advanced cancers. Broader study findings: The antigens recognized by the expanded peripheral T cells, that is their antigen specificity, were not determined.

The sequencing used CD4+ or CD8+ T cells sorted from blood, collected in a trial of the OX40 agonist ivuxolimab. The sequence derives from an adult with an advanced solid tumor such as melanoma, head and neck, liver or kidney cancer. The rearrangement links TRBV2 to TRBJ1-1, with 7 nucleotides matching TRBD1. The CDR3 reads CASSSGTENTEAFF. The CDR3 bases are TGTGCCAGCAGTTCCGGGACAGAGAACACTGAAGCTTTCTTT.